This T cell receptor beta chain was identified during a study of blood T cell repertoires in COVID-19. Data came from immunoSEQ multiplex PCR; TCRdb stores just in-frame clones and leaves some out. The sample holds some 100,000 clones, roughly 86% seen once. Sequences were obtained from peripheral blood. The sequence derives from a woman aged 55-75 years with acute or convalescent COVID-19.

The CDR3 nucleotides read TGTGCCAGCAGTGGTGCTGGGACAGCCTCTGGAAACACCATATATTTT. Amino acids: CASSGAGTASGNTIYF. The chain recombines TRBV9 with TRBJ1-3; 7 bases line up with TRBD1. Per germline, CDR1 SGDLS and CDR2 YYNGEE. This CDR3 comprises 16 residues. V shed 5 bases and J 0 bases; nucleotides not matched to a gene: 8.